This TCR beta chain was identified during a study of blood T cell repertoires in COVID-19. Assay: immunoSEQ multiplex PCR; the TCRdb copy retains only in-frame clones and omits some. The profile shows 250,000 to 400,000 clones, 85% to 90% of them singletons. Germline assignment: CDR1 LGHNT and CDR2 FRNRAP. The CDR3 is 14 residues long. Between the trimmed V and J ends, which lost 2 bases and 2 bases, there was a span of 10 bases. Only a few counts were recorded for this clone. The chain links TRBV12-5 to TRBJ2-7; no clear D gene. Sequenced material: peripheral blood. The TCR sequence derives from a woman aged 25 to 39 with COVID-19, enrolled during active disease. The CDR3 region has the DNA TGTGCTAGTGGTTTGAATGCCGGAGCCTACGAGCAGTACTTC. Its protein product is CASGLNAGAYEQYF.